The 12 T cell receptor beta chains below were found in one sample sequenced in a study of PD-1 blockade in classical Hodgkin lymphoma. The time point denotes: cycle 4 day 1 (C4D1), after more than five weeks of nivolumab. Every one of the patients relapsed after autologous stem cell transplantation (brentuximab vedotin exposure was variable). Assay used: immunoSEQ multiplex PCR; TCRdb lists only in-frame clones, some missing. The repertoire holds about 47,000 clones, around 87% seen once, with 14% in the top ten. The sample was peripheral blood mononuclear cells (PBMCs), taken before the fourth cycle of nivolumab. The source is a human donor with classical Hodgkin lymphoma.

A single count supports this clone. The chain uses TRBV15 and TRBJ2-1; the match to TRBD2 covers 10 bases. CDR1 and CDR2 from the germline V gene are LNHNV and YYDKDF (reference sequence). CDR3 size: 15 residues. The V and J ends lost 1 base and 5 bases, in that order; junction bases with no gene match: 2. The CDR3 bases are TGTGCCACCAGCAGAGGGACTAGCGGCAACAATGAGCAGTTCTTC. Residues: CATSRGTSGNNEQFF.

As DNA, the CDR3 is TGTGCCAGCAGCTTAGTACGGGTGACCGGGGAGCTGTTTTTT. It yields the protein CASSLVRVTGELFF. This rearrangement joins TRBV7-9 to TRBJ2-2; D is unresolved. Between the trimmed V and J ends, which lost 1 base and 5 bases, there was a span of 8 bases. Germline V gene sequence: CDR1 SEHNR, CDR2 FQNEAQ (reference sequence). The CDR3 has 14 amino acids.

Only one count was recorded for this clone. V usage is TRBV6-5 and J usage is TRBJ1-1; D possibly corresponds to TRBD1 (6 bases). From germline, CDR1 is MNHEY and CDR2 SVGAGI. The ends were cut back, 2 bases at V and 4 bases at J, with 11 bases in the middle. This CDR3 spans 14 amino acids. The CDR3 reads CASSYPGGGTEAFF. In DNA, the CDR3 is TGTGCCAGCAGTTACCCCGGAGGGGGCACTGAAGCTTTCTTT.

The chain combines TRBV11-3 with TRBJ2-5, with 9 bases fitting TRBD2. This CDR3 has 16 residues. The trim removed 3 bases at V and 11 bases at J, leaving 16 bases unmatched. Per the germline V gene, CDR1 is SGHNT and CDR2 is YENEEA. CDR3 sequence: CASSFKTGTSNTKQYF. CDR3 in DNA: TGTGCCAGCAGCTTTAAGACCGGGACTAGCAATACAAAACAGTACTTC.

This clone was seen just once. J is TRBJ2-6 and V is TRBV11-2; no firm D call. Deletions cut 0 bases from V and 2 bases from J, with 17 bases between. Germline lookup yields CDR1 SGHAT and CDR2 FQNNGV. This CDR3 comprises 19 residues. The CDR3 DNA is TGTGCCAGCAGCTTAGATCAGTTATCTCTAGTGGCTGGGGCCAACGTCCTGACTTTC. Translating gives CASSLDQLSLVAGANVLTF. Full variable domain (rest looked up from reference TRBV11-2 and TRBJ2-6): EAGVAQSPRYKIIEKRQSVAFWCNPISGHATLYWYQQILGQGPKLLIQFQNNGVVDDSQLPKDRFSAERLKGVDSTLKIQPAKLEDSAVYLCASSLDQLSLVAGANVLTFGAGSRLTVL.

The chain employs TRBV28 and TRBJ2-2; no clear D gene. Trimming took off 3 bases at V and 6 bases at J, with 2 bases between the two ends. CDR1 is MDHEN, CDR2 SYDVKM, per germline. The CDR3 has 11 amino acids. The CDR3 protein is CASSFPGELFF. The DNA for the CDR3 is TGTGCCAGCAGTTTCCCCGGGGAGCTGTTTTTT.

V is TRBV15 and J is TRBJ2-1, with D unclear. Trimming removed 4 bases at V and 7 bases at J, with 11 bases between. Germline CDR1 is LNHNV and CDR2 is YYDKDF (reference sequence). The CDR3 contains 13 residues. CDR3 sequence (DNA): TGTGCCACCAGCATGGGGTCAATGAATGAGCAGTTCTTC. This gives the protein CATSMGSMNEQFF. Variable domain in full (rest from reference TRBV15 and TRBJ2-1): DAMVIQNPRYQVTQFGKPVTLSCSQTLNHNVMYWYQQKSSQAPKLLFHYYDKDFNNEADTPDNFQSRRPNTSFCFLDIRSPGLGDTAMYLCATSMGSMNEQFFGPGTRLTVL.

The chain employs TRBV25-1 and TRBJ2-3; D uncertain. Trimming left V 5 bases short and J 6 bases short, with 12 bases between. The CDR3 contains 13 residues. Looked up from germline, CDR1 is MGHDK and CDR2 is SYGVNS. CDR3 sequence (DNA): TGTGCCAGCAGTTCACTGTCCGGGGATACGCAGTATTTT. This encodes CASSSLSGDTQYF.

This rearrangement joins TRBV12-2 to TRBJ2-3; the table's D call, TRBD2, was not checked against the DNA. TRBV12-2 represents a pseudogene. This CDR3 comprises 15 residues. The CDR3 loop is CASRFSGSAPDTQYF. Written as DNA, the CDR3 is TGTGCAAGTCGCTTTAGCGGGAGCGCACCAGATACGCAGTATTTT.

The J gene is TRBJ2-2, the V gene TRBV5-1; 7 bases line up with TRBD2. CDR1 and CDR2 from the germline V gene are SGHRS and YFSETQ. The CDR3 extends over 15 amino acids. V lost 0 bases, J lost 4 bases, and 3 bases stayed unmatched. The CDR3 loop reads CASSLAREVTGELFF. CDR3 bases: TGCGCCAGCAGCTTGGCTCGGGAGGTCACCGGGGAGCTGTTTTTT. The full variable domain, with the rest looked up from reference TRBV5-1 and TRBJ2-2, is KAGVTQTPRYLIKTRGQQVTLSCSPISGHRSVSWYQQTPGQGLQFLFEYFSETQRNKGNFPGRFSGRQFSNSRSEMNVSTLELGDSALYLCASSLAREVTGELFFGEGSRLTVL.

This rearrangement joins TRBV14 to TRBJ1-4; 8 bases fit TRBD1. The germline V gene encodes CDR1 SGHDN and CDR2 FVKESK. The CDR3 spans 18 residues. The junction had 11 bases not matched to a gene; V was cut back by 1 base and J by 4 bases. The CDR3 sequence: CASSQVAGTGTLNEKLFF. The CDR3 DNA reads as TGTGCCAGCAGCCAAGTGGCCGGGACAGGAACCCTTAATGAAAAACTGTTTTTT. Filled out from reference TRBV14 and TRBJ1-4, the complete variable domain reads EAGVTQFPSHSVIEKGQTVTLRCDPISGHDNLYWYRRVMGKEIKFLLHFVKESKQDESGMPNNRFLAERTGGTYSTLKVQPAELEDSGVYFCASSQVAGTGTLNEKLFFGSGTQLSVL.

In regard to this clone: The same CDR3 can be traced to other DNA sequences in this sample. The chain is built from TRBV27 and TRBJ2-5; D not resolved. The V end lost 4 bases, the J end lost 5 bases, and 5 bases lay between the germline ends. CDR3 length: 11 amino acids. CDR1 is MNHEY, CDR2 SMNVEV, per germline (reference sequence). CDR3 amino acids: CASSSRETQYF. In DNA form, the CDR3 reads TGTGCCAGCAGTTCTAGGGAGACCCAGTACTTC.